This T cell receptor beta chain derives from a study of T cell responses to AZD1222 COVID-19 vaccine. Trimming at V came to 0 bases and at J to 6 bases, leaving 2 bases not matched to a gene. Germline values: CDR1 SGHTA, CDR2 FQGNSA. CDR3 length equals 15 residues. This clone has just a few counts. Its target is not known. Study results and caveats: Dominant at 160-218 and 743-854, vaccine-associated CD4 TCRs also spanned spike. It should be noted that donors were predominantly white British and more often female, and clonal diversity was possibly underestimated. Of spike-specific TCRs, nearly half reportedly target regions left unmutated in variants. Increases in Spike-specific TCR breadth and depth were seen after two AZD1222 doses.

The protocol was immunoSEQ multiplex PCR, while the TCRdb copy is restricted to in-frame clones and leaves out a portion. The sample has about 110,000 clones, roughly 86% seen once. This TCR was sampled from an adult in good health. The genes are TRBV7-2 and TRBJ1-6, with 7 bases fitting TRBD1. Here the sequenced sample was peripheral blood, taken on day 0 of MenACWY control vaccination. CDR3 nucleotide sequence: TGTGCCAGCAGCTTAGCTCGACAGGGTAATTCACCCCTCCACTTT. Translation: CASSLARQGNSPLHF.